This T cell receptor (beta chain) stems from a study of T cells in Graves' hyperthyroidism and ophthalmopathy. Study overall: Upon initial diagnosis and before any treatment, peripheral blood was collected.

This clonotype was seen at least ten times. The antigen remains unidentified. With a duration under 2 months, the hyperthyroidism was newly diagnosed in patients aged 18 to 65. TCR beta CDR3 regions were amplified from RNA transcripts. Primed by the HTBI set, a first-round RT-PCR was run on the TCR CDR3. TCRdb ran MiXCR on the multiplex PCR reads and lists one entry per CDR3 protein. This table holds fewer than 350,000 distinct CDR3 sequences, about 14% found once. Study outcomes and limitations: Most expanded thyroid clonotypes above 0.001 recurred in blood. Ophthalmopathy, which appeared later, was predicted by the model a median 6.5 months before onset.

The sequence came from a woman in her twenties or thirties with Graves' hyperthyroidism that later progressed to Graves' ophthalmopathy. Sequenced sample: blood.

This CDR3 is CASSIDGEAYEQYF. CDR3 in DNA: TGTGCCAGCAGCATTGACGGAGAAGCCTACGAGCAGTACTTC. The chain has TRBV9 and TRBJ2-7; D is unresolved. This CDR3 spans 14 amino acids. Germline V gene sequence: CDR1 SGDLS, CDR2 YYNGEE. Trimming left V 4 bases short and J 2 bases short, with 13 bases between.